The 26 T cell receptor beta chains reported below all come from one sample, sequenced in a study of shared T cell receptors in the human thymus. TCRdb keeps only in-frame clones here, not all; method: immunoSEQ multiplex PCR. The sample lists approximately 730,000 clones, 70% to 90% occurring once. These same records also appear under a second study, on human thymus T cells.

The sample was thymocytes. Source of these receptors: a girl less than two years old with a congenital heart defect.

The chain uses TRBV4-1 and TRBJ1-2; D unclear. The length of the CDR3 is 17 residues. Germline CDR1 MGHRA, CDR2 YSYEKL. Trimming removed 0 bases from V and 4 bases from J, with 18 bases in between. The DNA for the CDR3 is TGCGCCAGCAGCCAAGAAAGAGGCCCAGCGTCGGGCTATGGCTACACCTTC. Translation: CASSQERGPASGYGYTF.

This chain links TRBV4-2 with TRBJ1-1, with D tentatively TRBD1 (6 bases). The CDR3 consists of 13 residues. Trimming took 6 bases from V and 4 from J, leaving 12 bases between them. Germline V gene data show CDR1 as LGHNA and CDR2 as YNFKEQ. CDR3 amino acids: CASRKGGGTEAFF. For the CDR3, the DNA is TGTGCCAGCAGGAAAGGGGGTGGCACTGAAGCTTTCTTT.

The chain recombines TRBV9 with TRBJ1-6; D uncertain. This CDR3 contains 15 residues. The V gene's germline CDR1 is SGDLS and CDR2 YYNGEE. Trimming shortened V by 2 bases and J by 6 bases, and 12 bases separated the two germline ends. The CDR3 here is CASSVTPERNSPLHF. For the CDR3, the DNA is TGTGCCAGCAGCGTCACCCCGGAGCGTAATTCACCCCTCCACTTT.

This rearrangement joins TRBV4-3 to TRBJ1-2; D remains unclear. Per the germline V gene, CDR1 is LGHNA and CDR2 is YSLEER. This CDR3 region has 16 residues. V was trimmed by 4 bases and J by 0 bases, leaving 15 bases between them. CDR3 amino acids: CASSRESGFSNYGYTF. CDR3 nucleotides: TGCGCCAGCAGCCGTGAAAGCGGTTTCTCTAACTATGGCTACACCTTC.

This clone was counted a single time. This chain links TRBV28 with TRBJ1-5, with a possible D match to TRBD1 (6 bases). Deletions cut 6 bases from V and 0 bases from J, with 24 bases between. There are 19 residues in the CDR3. Germline V gene data show CDR1 as MDHEN and CDR2 as SYDVKM. The CDR3 reads CASRQTSSQGRHSNQPQHF. CDR3 nucleotide sequence: TGTGCCAGCAGGCAAACATCCTCTCAGGGGCGCCATAGCAATCAGCCCCAGCATTTT.

A few counts support this clone. V usage is TRBV11-3 and J usage is TRBJ2-5, with TRBD2 identical over 9 bases. V shed 6 bases and J 3 bases; nucleotides not matched to a gene: 5. Per germline, CDR1 SGHNT and CDR2 YENEEA. This CDR3 is 14 amino acids long. The CDR3 protein is CASSPAGGEETQYF. Here the CDR3 DNA reads TGTGCCAGCAGTCCCGCGGGGGGGGAAGAGACCCAGTACTTC. Using reference TRBV11-3 and TRBJ2-5 for the parts outside the CDR3, the full variable domain is EAGVVQSPRYKIIEKKQPVAFWCNPISGHNTLYWYLQNLGQGPELLIRYENEEAVDDSQLPKDRFSAERLKGVDSTLKIQPAELGDSAVYLCASSPAGGEETQYFGPGTRLLVL.

This chain links TRBV6-1 with TRBJ1-5; 8 bases match TRBD1. Germline CDR1 and CDR2: MNHNS and SASEGT. Losses at the gene ends were 6 bases for V and 6 bases for J; bases not matched to a gene: 7. The CDR3 sequence is 14 residues long. In DNA form, the CDR3 reads TGTGCCAGCAGAGGGACAGGTTCGGGTCAGCCCCAGCATTTT. This sequence encodes CASRGTGSGQPQHF.

The V gene is TRBV4-1, the J gene TRBJ1-2; the match to TRBD1 covers 7 bases. After removal of 3 bases from V and 8 bases from J, the junction contained 6 bases not matched to a gene. Germline values: CDR1 MGHRA, CDR2 YSYEKL. The CDR3 has 13 residues. Here the CDR3 DNA reads TGCGCCAGCAGCCAGACGGCAGGGGGAGGCTACACCTTC. It encodes CASSQTAGGGYTF.

J is TRBJ2-7 and V is TRBV14, with D possibly matching TRBD1 (6 bases). The CDR3 has 19 residues. Trimming removed 4 bases from V and 1 base from J, with 26 bases in between. The V gene's germline CDR1 is SGHDN and CDR2 FVKESK. The CDR3 is CASSPRRGITGNRSYEQYF. The CDR3 coding sequence is TGTGCCAGCAGCCCCCGCCGGGGAATTACAGGGAATAGGTCCTACGAGCAGTACTTC.

This rearrangement joins TRBV6-5 to TRBJ2-7; 8 bases match TRBD1. After removal of 2 bases from V and 3 bases from J, the junction contained 6 bases not matched to a gene. Germline V gene lookup returns CDR1 MNHEY and CDR2 SVGAGI. The CDR3 has 15 residues. The CDR3 bases are TGTGCCAGCAGTTACCCAGGGGGCGCGGGCTACGAGCAGTACTTC. Protein: CASSYPGGAGYEQYF.

V usage is TRBV19 and J usage is TRBJ1-1; tentative D call: TRBD1 (5 bases). This CDR3 comprises 12 residues. Trimming removed 9 bases at V and 1 base at J, with 9 bases between. Per the germline V gene, CDR1 is LNHDA and CDR2 is SQIVND (reference sequence). The CDR3 nucleotides read TGTGCCAGCTCGGACAAGAACACTGAAGCTTTCTTT. Translation: CASSDKNTEAFF.

The chain is built from TRBV27 and TRBJ2-7; D is undetermined. The CDR3 has 15 amino acids. V lost 6 bases and J 3 bases, leaving 18 bases between the germline ends. Germline V gene sequence: CDR1 MNHEY, CDR2 SMNVEV (reference sequence). In nucleotides, the CDR3 is TGTGCCAGCAGGCCCCTCTTATGGCTAGACTACGAGCAGTACTTC. Protein product: CASRPLLWLDYEQYF.

This sequence joins TRBV19 and TRBJ1-2; 7 positions agree with TRBD1. This CDR3 comprises 15 residues. V shed 1 base and J 2 bases; nucleotides not matched to a gene: 4. Looked up from germline, CDR1 is LNHDA and CDR2 is SQIVND (reference sequence). Here the CDR3 reads CASSIGGTANYGYTF. The CDR3 region has the DNA TGTGCCAGTAGTATAGGAGGGACAGCCAACTATGGCTACACCTTC.

The chain joins TRBV6-6 to TRBJ1-5; D is possibly TRBD1 (6 bases). Trimming removed 4 bases from V and 9 bases from J, with 19 bases in between. CDR1 MNHNY and CDR2 SVGAGI come from the germline V gene (reference sequence). The CDR3 length is 15 residues. The CDR3, as DNA: TGTGCCAGCAGTTCTGGACAGCTGCAACAGGGGCCCCAGCATTTT. Protein sequence: CASSSGQLQQGPQHF.

V gene TRBV10-3 combines with J gene TRBJ1-3; 7 nucleotides align to TRBD1. The CDR3 contains 17 residues. With V trimmed by 6 bases and J by 3 bases, 14 bases remained unmatched. Germline V lookup: CDR1 ENHRY, CDR2 SYGVKD. CDR3 in amino acids: CAISSKLKGAHGNTIYF. The CDR3 DNA sequence: TGTGCCATCAGCTCAAAACTCAAGGGGGCGCATGGAAACACCATATATTTT.

The chain recombines TRBV10-3 with TRBJ2-7; 12 nucleotides agree with TRBD1. There are 17 residues in the CDR3. Germline values: CDR1 ENHRY, CDR2 SYGVKD. V was clipped by 0 bases and J by 5 bases; unmatched bases: 8. CDR3 DNA sequence: TGTGCCATCAGTGAGTCTTCGGAGGGACAGGGGGCGGACGAGCAGTACTTC. It codes for CAISESSEGQGADEQYF.

The chain recombines TRBV6-5 with TRBJ1-1; possible D gene TRBD1, 5 bases. The germline V gene has CDR1 MNHEY and CDR2 SVGAGI. The length of the CDR3 is 15 residues. V was trimmed by 2 bases and J by 0 bases, leaving 10 bases between them. CDR3 sequence (DNA): TGTGCCAGCAGTTACGGCGGACACATGAACACTGAAGCTTTCTTT. Encoded protein: CASSYGGHMNTEAFF.

This chain links TRBV5-4 with TRBJ2-2, with a tentative D call TRBD1 (6 bases). V gave up 7 bases and J gave up 1 base, with 11 bases separating them. This CDR3 comprises 14 residues. Germline-derived CDR1 and CDR2 are SGHNT and YYREEE (reference sequence). The DNA of the CDR3 is TGTGCCAGCTCCACGGGACAGAACACCGGGGAGCTGTTTTTT. Translated: CASSTGQNTGELFF.

The chain links TRBV4-1 to TRBJ1-2; D call uncertain. The germline V gene has CDR1 MGHRA and CDR2 YSYEKL. The germline V and J ends were trimmed by 1 base and 2 bases, with 14 bases remaining between them. CDR3 length equals 16 residues. CDR3 DNA sequence: TGCGCCAGCAGCCAAGGGGCGCGATCCTCCAACTATGGCTACACCTTC. The encoded protein is CASSQGARSSNYGYTF.

The V call is TRBV4-3, the J call TRBJ1-5; no clear D. This CDR3 has 17 amino acids. CDR1 and CDR2 (germline): LGHNA, YSLEER. Trimming pared 0 bases from V and 0 bases from J, leaving 12 bases between. The CDR3 DNA is TGCGCCAGCAGCCAAGAATGGTCAGCGGGTAGCAATCAGCCCCAGCATTTT. This codes for CASSQEWSAGSNQPQHF.

This clone was counted once. The CDR3 DNA reads TGCGCCAGCAGCTTCCGACAGGGAAAGACTGAAGCTTTCTTT. The encoded protein is CASSFRQGKTEAFF. This rearrangement joins TRBV5-1 to TRBJ1-1, with 7 bases lining up with TRBD1. The CDR3 spans 14 residues. Per germline, CDR1 SGHRS and CDR2 YFSETQ. V shed 2 bases, J shed 5 bases, and the junction held 6 bases outside the gene matches.

The genes are TRBV7-6 and TRBJ2-7; D is possibly TRBD2 (5 bases). The germline CDR1 and CDR2 sequences are SGHVS and FNYEAQ. V dropped 3 bases and J dropped 2 bases, with 29 bases sitting between them. The CDR3 extends over 20 amino acids. The CDR3 nucleotides are TGTGCCAGCAGCTTGAGTCTTGCTCTAGCTGTTTCTTCCGTTCCCTACGAGCAGTACTTC. Translation: CASSLSLALAVSSVPYEQYF. The full variable domain, completed using reference TRBV7-6 and TRBJ2-7, is GAGVSQSPRYKVTKRGQDVALRCDPISGHVSLYWYRQALGQGPEFLTYFNYEAQQDKSGLPNDRFSAERPEGSISTLTIQRTEQRDSAMYRCASSLSLALAVSSVPYEQYFGPGTRLTVT.

This clone showed up just a few times. The rearrangement joins TRBV19 to TRBJ2-1, with D tentatively TRBD2 (6 bases). The CDR3 extends over 14 amino acids. Trimming took off 5 bases at V and 7 bases at J, with 15 bases between the two ends. Germline V gene sequence: CDR1 LNHDA, CDR2 SQIVND (reference sequence). The CDR3 DNA reads as TGTGCCAGTAGTTCCGGGGGACCCTGTAATGAGCAGTTCTTC. Translating gives CASSSGGPCNEQFF.

Only one count was recorded for this clone. This chain uses TRBV5-4 with TRBJ2-1, with TRBD2 identical over 7 bases. Germline assignment: CDR1 SGHNT and CDR2 YYREEE (reference sequence). CDR3 length: 18 residues. The V and J ends lost 1 base and 0 bases, in that order; junction bases with no gene match: 10. CDR3 sequence reads: CASSLFIRRGCSYNEQFF. In DNA, the CDR3 is TGTGCCAGCAGCTTGTTTATTCGGCGGGGGTGCTCCTACAATGAGCAGTTCTTC. Using reference TRBV5-4 and TRBJ2-1 for the parts outside the CDR3, the full variable domain is ETGVTQSPTHLIKTRGQQVTLRCSSQSGHNTVSWYQQALGQGPQFIFQYYREEENGRGNFPPRFSGLQFPNYSSELNVNALELDDSALYLCASSLFIRRGCSYNEQFFGPGTRLTVL.

The CDR3 sequence: CASGMGQTPYGYTF. CDR3 DNA sequence: TGTGCCAGCGGAATGGGCCAAACGCCCTATGGCTACACCTTC. The V gene is TRBV27, the J gene TRBJ1-2; D not certain. V gave up 8 bases and J gave up 4 bases, with 17 bases separating them. The CDR3 length is 14 residues. Germline assignment: CDR1 MNHEY and CDR2 SMNVEV (reference sequence).

The chain joins TRBV2 to TRBJ2-3; tentative D call: TRBD2 (5 bases). The CDR3 runs 17 residues. Trimming stripped 3 bases from V and 5 bases from J, with 21 bases between. Per the germline V gene, CDR1 is SNHLY and CDR2 is FYNNEI. CDR3 sequence (DNA): TGTGCCAGCAGTGACGTAAGGAGCGGACCTCAAGGAGATACGCAGTATTTT. Protein: CASSDVRSGPQGDTQYF.